Presented here are 16 T cell receptor beta chains from one specimen sequenced in a study of technical replicates of blood from a few donors. Clones were read by immunoSEQ multiplex PCR, and TCRdb kept only the in-frame ones, dropping some. The sample has around 70,000 clones, roughly 96% seen once. Source material: T cells isolated from PBMCs. The receptors derive from a human donor in good health.

This chain uses TRBV7-2 with TRBJ1-1; D may be TRBD1 (5 bases). The CDR3 totals 15 residues. CDR1 SGHTA and CDR2 FQGNSA come from the germline V gene. The V end lost 3 bases, the J end lost 10 bases, and 21 bases lay between the germline ends. CDR3 bases: TGTGCCAGCAGCTTCAATACAGGATCCTTAGGTGGAGCTTTCTTT. As protein: CASSFNTGSLGGAFF.

The chain combines TRBV14 with TRBJ2-4, with 7 bases lining up with TRBD1. Unmatched junction bases numbered 8, after V lost 0 bases and J lost 3 bases. The CDR3 spans 17 residues. The germline V gene has CDR1 SGHDN and CDR2 FVKESK. CDR3 region: CASSQDMGTGVKNIQYF. For the CDR3, the DNA is TGTGCCAGCAGCCAAGATATGGGAACAGGGGTCAAAAACATTCAGTACTTC.

This chain uses TRBV28 with TRBJ1-5; D is perhaps TRBD1 (6 bases). The CDR3 extends over 15 amino acids. Germline V gives CDR1 MDHEN, CDR2 SYDVKM. The CDR3 is CACSGAGANNQPQHF. The CDR3 nucleotides are TGTGCTTGCAGCGGGGCAGGGGCTAACAATCAGCCCCAGCATTTT.

The rearrangement joins TRBV15 to TRBJ2-6; no reliable D call. The germline CDR1 and CDR2 sequences are LNHNV and YYDKDF (reference sequence). The CDR3 sequence is 17 residues long. V lost 0 bases to trimming and J lost 2 bases, with 11 bases between them. DNA for the CDR3: TGTGCCACCAGCAGAGAAGAAGAGGTCCCTGGGGCCAACGTCCTGACTTTC. This sequence encodes CATSREEEVPGANVLTF.

This clone was detected once. J is TRBJ1-6 and V is TRBV13; 7 positions match TRBD1. This CDR3 comprises 17 residues. V lost 5 bases and J lost 6; bases outside the gene matches: 13. The germline gives CDR1 PRHDT, CDR2 FYEKMQ (reference sequence). CDR3 coding DNA: TGTGCCAGCAGCCCGGAACAGGGGACGTATCCTAATTCACCCCTCCACTTT. Protein sequence: CASSPEQGTYPNSPLHF.

The CDR3 loop reads CASSQGRGLGAYEQYF. The CDR3 coding sequence is TGCGCCAGCAGCCAAGGGCGAGGACTCGGGGCCTACGAGCAGTACTTC. The chain couples TRBV4-1 to TRBJ2-7; tentatively, D is TRBD2 (5 bases). The germline V gene has CDR1 MGHRA and CDR2 YSYEKL. The ends were cut back, 1 base at V and 2 bases at J, with 15 bases in the middle. CDR3 size: 16 residues.

The rearrangement joins TRBV30 to TRBJ2-3; weak D call: TRBD1 (6 bases). Germline-derived CDR1 and CDR2 are GTSNPN and SVGIG (reference sequence). The CDR3 is 14 amino acids. V was pared by 4 bases and J by 2 bases, with 13 bases between. CDR3 nucleotides: TGTGCCTGGAACATACGGGACATCACAGATACGCAGTATTTT. Its protein product is CAWNIRDITDTQYF.

The chain recombines TRBV6-6 with TRBJ1-5; no clear D. Trimming removed 0 bases from V and 7 bases from J, with 10 bases in between. The germline V gene encodes CDR1 MNHNY and CDR2 SVGAGI (reference sequence). The CDR3 covers 14 residues. DNA of the CDR3: TGTGCCAGCAGTTACTCGAGGGTGGCGCAGCCCCAGCATTTT. This codes for CASSYSRVAQPQHF.

The rearrangement links TRBV20-1 to TRBJ2-1; D gene unclear. CDR1 and CDR2 (germline): DFQATT, SNEGSKA (reference sequence). The CDR3 totals 10 residues. V was clipped by 1 base and J by 9 bases, with 4 bases between them. The CDR3 DNA reads TGCAGTGCTAGAGTCGTTGAGCAGTTCTTC. Protein sequence: CSARVVEQFF.

The V call is TRBV28, the J call TRBJ1-2, with D possibly matching TRBD1 (5 bases). Trimming pared 2 bases from V and 5 bases from J, leaving 9 bases between. Germline assignment: CDR1 MDHEN and CDR2 SYDVKM. CDR3 length: 13 amino acids. The CDR3 DNA is TGTGCCAGCAGTTTAGACAGTCCTTATGGCTACACCTTC. This encodes CASSLDSPYGYTF.

CDR3 amino acids: CAWNVQGANSPLHF. The CDR3 DNA is TGTGCCTGGAACGTTCAGGGGGCTAATTCACCCCTCCACTTT. This chain links TRBV30 with TRBJ1-6; the match to TRBD1 covers 8 bases. The germline V gene has CDR1 GTSNPN and CDR2 SVGIG (reference sequence). The CDR3 contains 14 residues. V shed 4 bases and J 6 bases; nucleotides not matched to a gene: 5. Together with reference TRBV30 and TRBJ1-6, the CDR3 gives the full variable domain: SQTIHQWPATLVQPVGSPLSLECTVEGTSNPNLYWYRQAAGRGLQLLFYSVGIGQISSEVPQNLSASRPQDRQFILSSKKLLLSDSGFYLCAWNVQGANSPLHFGNGTRLTVT.

This chain links TRBV5-1 with TRBJ1-1, with D possibly TRBD1 on 5 matching bases. The germline V and J ends were trimmed by 4 bases and 1 base, with 17 bases remaining between them. CDR3 length equals 16 residues. In germline, CDR1 is SGHRS, CDR2 YFSETQ. Here the CDR3 reads CASSPFDGGGNTEAFF. The CDR3 DNA is TGCGCCAGCAGCCCCTTCGACGGGGGGGGGAACACTGAAGCTTTCTTT.

This clone was seen a single time. The chain links TRBV9 to TRBJ2-3; 7 positions agree with TRBD1. Germline V gene data show CDR1 as SGDLS and CDR2 as YYNGEE. This CDR3 contains 15 residues. Unmatched junction bases numbered 6, after V lost 3 bases and J lost 2 bases. The CDR3, as DNA: TGTGCCAGCAGCGGACCAGACAGGGTCACAGATACGCAGTATTTT. Its protein product is CASSGPDRVTDTQYF.

The CDR3 nucleotides are TGTGCCAGCAGTTGGACAGACACAGATACGCAGTATTTT. Encoded protein: CASSWTDTDTQYF. The gene calls are TRBV11-2 and TRBJ2-3, with D possibly matching TRBD1 (6 bases). From germline, CDR1 is SGHAT and CDR2 FQNNGV. V gave up 6 bases and J gave up 2 bases, with 9 bases separating them. The CDR3 consists of 13 residues.

This clone is a singleton in its sample. The conserved phenylalanine or tryptophan is not found at the CDR3 terminus, so this likely reflects a read error. No DNA is shown, since the ends of the CDR3 on it are uncertain; the CDR3 is the one TCRdb lists. V gene TRBV5-6 combines with J gene TRBJ1-4; the table's D call, TRBD1, was not checked against the DNA. Looked up from germline, CDR1 is SGHDT and CDR2 is YYEEEE. The CDR3 has 11 amino acids, counting both end residues. CDR3 amino acids: CASSSPGQPKV.

This chain links TRBV15 with TRBJ2-7; TRBD1 might be the D (5 bases). V was clipped by 2 bases and J by 2 bases, with 10 bases between them. This CDR3 has 14 residues. Germline assignment: CDR1 LNHNV and CDR2 YYDKDF (reference sequence). The CDR3 region is CATSRNVGPYEQYF. The CDR3 region has the DNA TGTGCCACCAGCAGAAATGTGGGGCCCTACGAGCAGTACTTC.